The 14 T cell receptor beta chains below all came from one sample that was sequenced in a study of siplizumab effects on memory and regulatory T cells. The protocol was immunoSEQ multiplex PCR, while the TCRdb copy is restricted to in-frame clones and leaves out a portion. The sample includes 55,000 to 80,000 clones, approximately 79% of them seen just once. Input material: memory CD4+ T cells sorted from blood. These receptors originate from a human donor in good health.

The rearrangement joins TRBV11-3 to TRBJ1-1, with 7 bases aligning to TRBD1. The J segment lost 3 bases and the V segment lost 2 bases, leaving 6 bases of the junction unmatched. The CDR3 contains 15 residues. CDR1 and CDR2 from the germline V gene are SGHNT and YENEEA. DNA of the CDR3: TGTGCCAGCAGCTTAAACAGGGGAGGGGACACTGAAGCTTTCTTT. Its translation: CASSLNRGGDTEAFF.

The chain couples TRBV6-1 to TRBJ1-1; D is uncertain. In germline, CDR1 is MNHNS, CDR2 SASEGT. The CDR3 length is 15 residues. V was clipped by 3 bases and J by 2 bases, with 13 bases between them. In DNA form, the CDR3 reads TGTGCCAGCAGTGACAGTTGGTCCGCTAACACTGAAGCTTTCTTT. Translated, it gives CASSDSWSANTEAFF.

The V and J genes are TRBV7-2 and TRBJ2-1; perhaps D is TRBD1 or TRBD2 (5 bases each). The CDR3 totals 16 residues. Germline CDR1 reads SGHTA; CDR2 reads FQGNSA. The V gene lost 4 bases and the J gene lost 3 bases, with 16 bases spanning the gap. CDR3 nucleotide sequence: TGTGCCAGCAGCTCAAGGGCCGGGACCGGCTACAATGAGCAGTTCTTC. Translating it yields CASSSRAGTGYNEQFF. Based on the CDR3 plus reference TRBV7-2 and TRBJ2-1, the full variable domain is GAGVSQSPSNKVTEKGKDVELRCDPISGHTALYWYRQSLGQGLEFLIYFQGNSAPDKSGLPSDRFSAERTGGSVSTLTIQRTQQEDSAVYLCASSSRAGTGYNEQFFGPGTRLTVL.

This chain connects TRBV27 to TRBJ2-7; 7 nucleotides line up with TRBD1. The ends lost 6 bases at V and 5 bases at J; junction bases unmatched: 10. This CDR3 is 14 amino acids long. CDR1 is MNHEY and CDR2 is SMNVEV in the germline V gene (reference sequence). The CDR3 reads CASRSTGRVDEQYF. The DNA of the CDR3 is TGTGCCAGCAGATCGACAGGGAGAGTAGACGAGCAGTACTTC.

The chain links TRBV27 to TRBJ1-2; D is possibly TRBD1 (6 bases). CDR1 is MNHEY, CDR2 SMNVEV, per germline (reference sequence). V was cut by 2 bases and J by 5 bases, with 18 bases left in between. This CDR3 has 16 residues. Here the CDR3 DNA reads TGTGCCAGCAGTTTACGGGGGGTGGACAGAGTATATGGCTACACCTTC. Translating it yields CASSLRGVDRVYGYTF.

The chain carries TRBV5-1 and TRBJ1-1, with 8 nucleotides matching TRBD1. V dropped 7 bases and J dropped 4; count of bases not matched to a gene: 15. The CDR3 has 16 residues. Germline V lookup: CDR1 SGHRS, CDR2 YFSETQ. CDR3 amino acids: CASETGGISSGTEAFF. The CDR3 nucleotides are TGCGCCAGCGAAACAGGGGGGATTTCTTCAGGCACTGAAGCTTTCTTT.

V usage is TRBV28 and J usage is TRBJ1-2, with TRBD1 identical over 7 bases. The V segment lost 3 bases and the J segment 3 bases; nucleotides outside the gene matches: 7. The CDR3 covers 15 residues. The germline V gene has CDR1 MDHEN and CDR2 SYDVKM. The CDR3 DNA reads as TGTGCCAGCAGTTTTTACGGCAGGGGGGACTATGGCTACACCTTC. This translates into CASSFYGRGDYGYTF.

J is TRBJ2-1 and V is TRBV13; 7 bases agree with TRBD1. This CDR3 is 15 amino acids long. Germline CDR1 PRHDT, CDR2 FYEKMQ (reference sequence). Trimming at V came to 2 bases and at J to 5 bases, leaving 6 bases not matched to a gene. The CDR3 nucleotides are TGTGCCAGCAGCTTAAGATGGGACAGCGACAATGAGCAGTTCTTC. It specifies CASSLRWDSDNEQFF.

This sequence joins TRBV25-1 and TRBJ1-4; D unresolved. This CDR3 has 15 residues. Germline CDR1 and CDR2: MGHDK and SYGVNS. V was cut by 6 bases and J by 3 bases, with 14 bases left in between. In DNA, the CDR3 is TGTGCCAGCAGCCCAAGGCGGGGAGCTAATGAAAAACTGTTTTTT. Protein product: CASSPRRGANEKLFF.

V usage is TRBV7-7 and J usage is TRBJ2-1; D not resolved. V was clipped by 2 bases and J by 7 bases, with 9 bases between them. This CDR3 region has 13 residues. Germline loops: CDR1 SSHAT, CDR2 FNYEAQ (reference sequence). The CDR3 sequence is CASSLSGVNEQFF. The CDR3 DNA reads as TGTGCCAGCAGCTTATCTGGGGTTAATGAGCAGTTCTTC.

The CDR3 DNA follows: TGCAGCGTTGAGAATCTAGGAACTGAAGCTTTCTTT. Encoded protein: CSVENLGTEAFF. The rearrangement uses TRBV29-1 and TRBJ1-1; D is unresolved. Germline V CDR1 and CDR2: SQVTM, ANQGSEA. The V end lost 3 bases, the J end lost 5 bases, and 10 bases lay between the germline ends. The CDR3 length is 12 residues. Looking up the rest from reference TRBV29-1 and TRBJ1-1 gives the full variable domain: SAVISQKPSRDICQRGTSLTIQCQVDSQVTMMFWYRQQPGQSLTLIATANQGSEATYESGFVIDKFPISRPNLTFSTLTVSNMSPEDSSIYLCSVENLGTEAFFGQGTRLTVV.

V gene TRBV7-6 combines with J gene TRBJ2-5; a possible D gene is TRBD2 (6 bases). The CDR3 spans 14 residues. Germline CDR1 and CDR2: SGHVS and FNYEAQ. V was trimmed by 2 bases and J by 7 bases, leaving 14 bases between them. CDR3 sequence: CASSLRGGDGTQYF. DNA for the CDR3: TGTGCCAGCAGCTTAAGGGGCGGGGACGGGACCCAGTACTTC.

This sequence joins TRBV11-3 and TRBJ2-7, with D unclear. The CDR3 runs to 12 residues. V was cut by 5 bases and J by 6 bases, with 11 bases left in between. Germline CDR1 SGHNT, CDR2 YENEEA. The CDR3 bases are TGTGCCAGCAGCGACCCGGTAGGCGAGCAGTACTTC. This codes for CASSDPVGEQYF.

The chain combines TRBV7-3 with TRBJ2-3; 13 bases match TRBD2. After removal of 4 bases from V and 5 bases from J, the junction contained 6 bases not matched to a gene. The CDR3 covers 16 residues. The germline V gene has CDR1 SGHTA and CDR2 FQGTGA. CDR3 sequence (DNA): TGTGCCAGCAGCTCTGGACTAGCGGGGGCCGGAGATACGCAGTATTTT. Protein: CASSSGLAGAGDTQYF.